These T cell receptor beta chains were read from a single sample in a study of cytomegalovirus exposure and HLA in healthy donors. Sequencing used immunoSEQ multiplex PCR; TCRdb keeps in-frame clones, though not all of them. This listing includes under 200,000 clones. Material for sequencing was PBMCs. The origin of the receptors is a man in his thirties or forties in good health and CMV-seronegative. CDR3s include the opening cysteine and the closing phenylalanine or tryptophan. The D gene is left open where the match is weak.

j_gene: TRBJ2-2; v_gene: TRBV15; d_gene: NA; CDR3nt: TGTGCCACCAGCCCACGACAGGGGGAGCTGTTTTTT; CDR3aa: CATSPRQGELFF
j_gene: TRBJ1-5; v_gene: TRBV27; d_gene: NA; CDR3nt: TGTGCCAGTGGCAGGGGAAGTCAGCCCCAGCATTTT; CDR3aa: CASGRGSQPQHF
j_gene: TRBJ2-5; v_gene: TRBV5-1; d_gene: TRBD2; CDR3nt: TGCGCCAGCAGCTTCGGACTAGCGGTCCAAGAGACCCAGTACTTC; CDR3aa: CASSFGLAVQETQYF
j_gene: TRBJ1-5; v_gene: TRBV30; d_gene: TRBD1; CDR3nt: TGTGCCTGGAGTGCGAGGGGGCAAGGGCCCCAGCATTTT; CDR3aa: CAWSARGQGPQHF
j_gene: TRBJ2-7; v_gene: TRBV7-6; d_gene: TRBD1; CDR3nt: TGTGCCAGCAGCCCCAGGGCTTCCGGGACAGGGCAATCCTACGAGCAGTACTTC; CDR3aa: CASSPRASGTGQSYEQYF
j_gene: TRBJ2-5; v_gene: TRBV6-6; d_gene: NA; CDR3nt: TGTGCCAGCAGTTACGGTAGGACCCAGTACTTC; CDR3aa: CASSYGRTQYF
j_gene: TRBJ1-5; v_gene: TRBV18; d_gene: NA; CDR3nt: TGTGCCAGCTCACCGCCGGGGGGGGGCAATCAGCCCCAGCATTTT; CDR3aa: CASSPPGGGNQPQHF
j_gene: TRBJ2-7; v_gene: TRBV7-2; d_gene: NA; CDR3nt: TGTGCCAGCAGCCCCAGGGGCCTCCCCTACGAGCAGTACTTC; CDR3aa: CASSPRGLPYEQYF
j_gene: TRBJ2-2; v_gene: TRBV19; d_gene: NA; CDR3nt: TGTGCCAGTAGTATGACAGGTTCCACCGGGGAGCTGTTTTTT; CDR3aa: CASSMTGSTGELFF
j_gene: TRBJ2-7; v_gene: TRBV18; d_gene: NA; CDR3nt: TGTGCCAGCTCGCGTTCCTACGAGCAGTACTTC; CDR3aa: CASSRSYEQYF
j_gene: TRBJ1-1; v_gene: TRBV29-1; d_gene: NA; CDR3nt: TGCAGCGGCAACTTGAACACTGAAGCTTTCTTT; CDR3aa: CSGNLNTEAFF
j_gene: TRBJ2-7; v_gene: TRBV29-1; d_gene: TRBD2; CDR3nt: TGCAGCGCCCTCCAGGGACTAGCCACCGAGCAGTACTTC; CDR3aa: CSALQGLATEQYF
j_gene: TRBJ2-1; v_gene: TRBV5-4; d_gene: NA; CDR3nt: TGTGCCAGCAGGGCGGTCGACAATGAGCAGTTCTTC; CDR3aa: CASRAVDNEQFF
j_gene: TRBJ2-3; v_gene: TRBV14; d_gene: TRBD1; CDR3nt: TGTGCCAGCAGCCAAGCAGGGGGCAAAGATACGCAGTATTTT; CDR3aa: CASSQAGGKDTQYF
j_gene: TRBJ1-1; v_gene: TRBV5-1; d_gene: TRBD1; CDR3nt: TGCGCCAGCAGCTACAAACCGGGACAGGGAGACACTGAAGCTTTCTTT; CDR3aa: CASSYKPGQGDTEAFF
j_gene: TRBJ2-7; v_gene: TRBV28; d_gene: NA; CDR3nt: TGTGCCAGCAGAAAGACAGGAGGCTCCTACGAGCAGTACTTC; CDR3aa: CASRKTGGSYEQYF
j_gene: TRBJ1-1; v_gene: TRBV7-6; d_gene: NA; CDR3nt: TGTGCCAGCAGCTTTTCAGGGCTGAACACTGAAGCTTTCTTT; CDR3aa: CASSFSGLNTEAFF
j_gene: TRBJ1-1; v_gene: TRBV28; d_gene: NA; CDR3nt: TGTGCCAGCAGTCCTAGTTTGGACACTGAAGCTTTCTTT; CDR3aa: CASSPSLDTEAFF
j_gene: TRBJ1-2; v_gene: TRBV6-1; d_gene: TRBD1; CDR3nt: TGTGCCAGCAAAGGAGTCCGGGACAGGGTCGAAAACACCTTC; CDR3aa: CASKGVRDRVENTF
j_gene: TRBJ2-2; v_gene: TRBV5-1; d_gene: NA; CDR3nt: TGCGCCAGCAGAACAGGGACCGGGGAGCTGTTTTTT; CDR3aa: CASRTGTGELFF
j_gene: TRBJ1-5; v_gene: TRBV6-6; d_gene: TRBD1; CDR3nt: TGTGCCAGCAGAGGGACAGGGGGGGGACAGCCCCAGCATTTT; CDR3aa: CASRGTGGGQPQHF
j_gene: TRBJ1-4; v_gene: TRBV5-8; d_gene: TRBD1; CDR3nt: TGTGCCAGCAGCTCGCACGGGACAGGGGGATCTAATGAAAAACTGTTTTTT; CDR3aa: CASSSHGTGGSNEKLFF
j_gene: TRBJ2-7; v_gene: TRBV6-5; d_gene: TRBD1; CDR3nt: TGTGCCAGCACCGACACCGGGACAGTGTCCTACGAGCAGTACTTC; CDR3aa: CASTDTGTVSYEQYF
j_gene: TRBJ2-3; v_gene: TRBV6-5; d_gene: TRBD2; CDR3nt: TGTGCCAGCAGTTATTCTTTTCGGGGGGATGATACGCAGTATTTT; CDR3aa: CASSYSFRGDDTQYF
j_gene: TRBJ1-5; v_gene: TRBV2; d_gene: TRBD1; CDR3nt: TGTGCCAGCAGCCCGGGACAGGGGGGGGGTCAGCCCCAGCATTTT; CDR3aa: CASSPGQGGGQPQHF
j_gene: TRBJ2-7; v_gene: TRBV29-1; d_gene: TRBD1; CDR3nt: TGCAGCGTTGGACAGGGCTACCTCTACGAGCAGTACTTC; CDR3aa: CSVGQGYLYEQYF
j_gene: TRBJ2-3; v_gene: TRBV11-2; d_gene: NA; CDR3nt: TGTGCCAGCAGCTTAGACCTCACAGATACGCAGTATTTT; CDR3aa: CASSLDLTDTQYF
j_gene: TRBJ2-3; v_gene: TRBV12-5; d_gene: TRBD1; CDR3nt: TGTGCTAGTGGTTTGGCACAAACAGGGGGGATCACAGATACGCAGTATTTT; CDR3aa: CASGLAQTGGITDTQYF
j_gene: TRBJ2-5; v_gene: TRBV5-1; d_gene: NA; CDR3nt: TGCGCCAGCAGCTTGGCCAGAACGGGGGAGACCCAGTACTTC; CDR3aa: CASSLARTGETQYF
j_gene: TRBJ2-1; v_gene: TRBV19; d_gene: TRBD2; CDR3nt: TGTGCCAGTAGGTTGGTGGCTCTAGCGGGAGGTCCCAGCTCCTACAATGAGCAGTTCTTC; CDR3aa: CASRLVALAGGPSSYNEQFF
j_gene: TRBJ1-3; v_gene: TRBV14; d_gene: NA; CDR3nt: TGTGCCAGCAGCCAAGATCTAGGCCACAGAAACACCATATATTTT; CDR3aa: CASSQDLGHRNTIYF
j_gene: TRBJ2-7; v_gene: TRBV5-4; d_gene: TRBD2; CDR3nt: TGTGCCAGCAGCAGATCCGGGACTAGCGGGTACGAGCAGTACTTC; CDR3aa: CASSRSGTSGYEQYF
j_gene: TRBJ1-2; v_gene: TRBV19; d_gene: NA; CDR3nt: TGTGCCAGTAGGGCAGGATACTATGGCTACACCTTC; CDR3aa: CASRAGYYGYTF
j_gene: TRBJ2-7; v_gene: TRBV4-1; d_gene: TRBD2; CDR3nt: TGCGCCAGCAGCCAAGGGTTCGCGGGAGGAGTGTACTCCTACGAGCAGTACTTC; CDR3aa: CASSQGFAGGVYSYEQYF
j_gene: TRBJ1-1; v_gene: TRBV5-1; d_gene: NA; CDR3nt: TGCGCCAGCAGCTTTTCAGGGGAGGGGACTGAAGCTTTCTTT; CDR3aa: CASSFSGEGTEAFF
j_gene: TRBJ2-7; v_gene: TRBV2; d_gene: NA; CDR3nt: TGTGCCAGCAGAAGAGAGGGAAGTTTTATTCGCGAGCAGTACTTC; CDR3aa: CASRREGSFIREQYF
j_gene: TRBJ2-2; v_gene: TRBV10-1; d_gene: TRBD2; CDR3nt: TGCGCCAGCAGTGAGGGGACTAGCGGGAGTGGGACCGGGGAGCTGTTTTTT; CDR3aa: CASSEGTSGSGTGELFF
j_gene: TRBJ2-2; v_gene: TRBV2; d_gene: TRBD2; CDR3nt: TGTGCCAGCAGAGGGACTAGCGGGGGGGCCGGGGAGCTGTTTTTT; CDR3aa: CASRGTSGGAGELFF
j_gene: TRBJ2-2; v_gene: TRBV10-2; d_gene: TRBD2; CDR3nt: TGCGCCAGCAGGCCCTCGGGACTAGCGGGAGGCGGCGGGGAGCTGTTTTTT; CDR3aa: CASRPSGLAGGGGELFF
j_gene: TRBJ1-5; v_gene: TRBV19; d_gene: NA; CDR3nt: TGTGCCAGTAGTTATGGGGGGGCGAGGAGCAATCAGCCCCAGCATTTT; CDR3aa: CASSYGGARSNQPQHF
j_gene: TRBJ1-1; v_gene: TRBV5-6; d_gene: TRBD1; CDR3nt: TGTGCCAGCAGCTTGGCCCAGGGGGCGGCCACTGAAGCTTTCTTT; CDR3aa: CASSLAQGAATEAFF
j_gene: TRBJ2-3; v_gene: TRBV4-1; d_gene: TRBD2; CDR3nt: TGCGCCAGCAGCGGTAGCGGGAGGGGGACAGATACGCAGTATTTT; CDR3aa: CASSGSGRGTDTQYF
j_gene: TRBJ2-7; v_gene: TRBV5-1; d_gene: NA; CDR3nt: TGCGCCAGCAGCCGACCGGACTACTACGAGCAGTACTTC; CDR3aa: CASSRPDYYEQYF
j_gene: TRBJ2-3; v_gene: TRBV9; d_gene: TRBD1; CDR3nt: TGTGCCAGCAGCGTAGGGCTGTCAGGGGGAGCCACAGATACGCAGTATTTT; CDR3aa: CASSVGLSGGATDTQYF
j_gene: TRBJ2-5; v_gene: TRBV5-6; d_gene: NA; CDR3nt: TGTGCCAGCAGCCTGGGGCGAGGACAAGAGACCCAGTACTTC; CDR3aa: CASSLGRGQETQYF
j_gene: TRBJ2-3; v_gene: TRBV6-4; d_gene: TRBD2; CDR3nt: TGTGCCAGCAGTGAACGGGGGGGCACAGATACGCAGTATTTT; CDR3aa: CASSERGGTDTQYF
j_gene: TRBJ1-1; v_gene: TRBV4-2; d_gene: TRBD1; CDR3nt: TGTGCCAGCAGCCACGATGACCCGGGACAGGGATCTTATAACACTGAAGCTTTCTTT; CDR3aa: CASSHDDPGQGSYNTEAFF
j_gene: TRBJ1-1; v_gene: TRBV5-4; d_gene: TRBD1; CDR3nt: TGTGCCACCGCGGGACAGGGGTTGGCCCGGACTGAAGCTTTCTTT; CDR3aa: CATAGQGLARTEAFF
j_gene: TRBJ2-5; v_gene: TRBV29-1; d_gene: TRBD2; CDR3nt: TGCAGCGTGGGAGGGGTAGCGGGAGGTTTAGAGACCCAGTACTTC; CDR3aa: CSVGGVAGGLETQYF
j_gene: TRBJ2-7; v_gene: TRBV29-1; d_gene: TRBD1; CDR3nt: TGCAGCGCTAGACAGGGCTCCTACGAGCAGTACTTC; CDR3aa: CSARQGSYEQYF
j_gene: TRBJ1-5; v_gene: TRBV7-6; d_gene: NA; CDR3nt: TGTGCCAGCAGCTCTTTCCGACAAATTATCAATCAGCCCCAGCATTTT; CDR3aa: CASSSFRQIINQPQHF
j_gene: TRBJ2-7; v_gene: TRBV27; d_gene: TRBD1; CDR3nt: TGTGCCAGCAGTTTGGGGACAGGGGGTACGAACGAGCAGTACTTC; CDR3aa: CASSLGTGGTNEQYF
j_gene: TRBJ1-2; v_gene: TRBV27; d_gene: TRBD1; CDR3nt: TGTGCCAGCAACCCGGGGACAGGGGGACGCTACACCTTC; CDR3aa: CASNPGTGGRYTF